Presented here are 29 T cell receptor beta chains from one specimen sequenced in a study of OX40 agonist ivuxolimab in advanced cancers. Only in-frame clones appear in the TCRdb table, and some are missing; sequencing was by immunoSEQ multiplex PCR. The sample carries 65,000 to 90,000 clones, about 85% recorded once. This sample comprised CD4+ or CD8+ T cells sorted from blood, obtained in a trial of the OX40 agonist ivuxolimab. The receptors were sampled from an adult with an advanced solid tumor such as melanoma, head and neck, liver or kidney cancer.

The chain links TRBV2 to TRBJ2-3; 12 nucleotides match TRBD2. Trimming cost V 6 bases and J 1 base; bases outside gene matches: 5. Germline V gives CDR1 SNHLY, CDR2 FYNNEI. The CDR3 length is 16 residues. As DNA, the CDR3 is TGTGCCAGCAGCCCCCCTAGCGGGGGGGGCACAGATACGCAGTATTTT. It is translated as CASSPPSGGGTDTQYF.

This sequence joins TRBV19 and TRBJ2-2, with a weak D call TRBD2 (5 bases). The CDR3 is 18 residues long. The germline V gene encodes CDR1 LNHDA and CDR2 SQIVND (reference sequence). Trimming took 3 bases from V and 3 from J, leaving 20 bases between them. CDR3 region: CASSIGPLAIVDTGELFF. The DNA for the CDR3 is TGTGCCAGTAGTATCGGCCCCTTAGCGATCGTGGACACCGGGGAGCTGTTTTTT.

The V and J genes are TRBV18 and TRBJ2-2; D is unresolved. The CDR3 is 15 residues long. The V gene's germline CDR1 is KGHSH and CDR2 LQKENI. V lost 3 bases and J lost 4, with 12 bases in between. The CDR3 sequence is CASSPTADGTGELFF. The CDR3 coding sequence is TGTGCCAGCTCACCGACTGCAGACGGCACCGGGGAGCTGTTTTTT.

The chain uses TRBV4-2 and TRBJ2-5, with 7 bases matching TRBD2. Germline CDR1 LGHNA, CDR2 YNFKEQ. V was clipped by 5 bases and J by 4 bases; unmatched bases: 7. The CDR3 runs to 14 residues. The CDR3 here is CASSKAGMGETQYF. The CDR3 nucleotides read TGTGCCAGCAGCAAAGCGGGGATGGGAGAGACCCAGTACTTC.

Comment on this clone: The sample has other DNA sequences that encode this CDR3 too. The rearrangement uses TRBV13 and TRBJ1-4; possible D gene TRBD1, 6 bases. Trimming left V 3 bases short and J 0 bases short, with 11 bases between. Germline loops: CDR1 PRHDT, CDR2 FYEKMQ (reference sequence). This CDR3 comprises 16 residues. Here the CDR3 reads CASSLGPGATNEKLFF. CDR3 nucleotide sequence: TGTGCCAGCAGCTTGGGACCAGGGGCAACTAATGAAAAACTGTTTTTT.

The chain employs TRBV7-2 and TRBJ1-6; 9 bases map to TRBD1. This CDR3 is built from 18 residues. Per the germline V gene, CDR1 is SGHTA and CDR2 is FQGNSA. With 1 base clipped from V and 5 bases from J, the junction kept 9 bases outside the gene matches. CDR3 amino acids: CASSLVGIQGANNSPLHF. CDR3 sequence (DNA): TGTGCCAGCAGCTTAGTGGGTATACAGGGGGCAAATAATTCACCCCTCCACTTT. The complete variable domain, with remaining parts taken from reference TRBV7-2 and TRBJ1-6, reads GAGVSQSPSNKVTEKGKDVELRCDPISGHTALYWYRQSLGQGLEFLIYFQGNSAPDKSGLPSDRFSAERTGGSVSTLTIQRTQQEDSAVYLCASSLVGIQGANNSPLHFGNGTRLTVT.

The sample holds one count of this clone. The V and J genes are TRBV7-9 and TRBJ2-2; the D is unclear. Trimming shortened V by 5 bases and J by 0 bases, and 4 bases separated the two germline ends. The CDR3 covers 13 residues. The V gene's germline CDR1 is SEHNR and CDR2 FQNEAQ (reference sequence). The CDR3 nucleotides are TGTGCCAGCAGCCGGTCGAACACCGGGGAGCTGTTTTTT. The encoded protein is CASSRSNTGELFF.

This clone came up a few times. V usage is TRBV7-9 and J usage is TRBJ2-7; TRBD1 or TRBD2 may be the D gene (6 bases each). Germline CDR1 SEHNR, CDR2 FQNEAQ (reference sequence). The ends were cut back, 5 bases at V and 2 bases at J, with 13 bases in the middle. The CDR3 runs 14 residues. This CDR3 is CASSRRGATYEQYF. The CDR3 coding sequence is TGTGCCAGCAGCCGGAGGGGGGCAACCTACGAGCAGTACTTC.

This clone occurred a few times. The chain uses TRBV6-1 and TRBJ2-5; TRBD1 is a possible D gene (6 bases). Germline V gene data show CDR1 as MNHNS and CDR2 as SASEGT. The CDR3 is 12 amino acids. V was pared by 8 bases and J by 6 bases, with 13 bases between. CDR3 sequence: CASPDSSQTQYF. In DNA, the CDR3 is TGTGCCAGCCCGGACAGTAGCCAGACCCAGTACTTC.

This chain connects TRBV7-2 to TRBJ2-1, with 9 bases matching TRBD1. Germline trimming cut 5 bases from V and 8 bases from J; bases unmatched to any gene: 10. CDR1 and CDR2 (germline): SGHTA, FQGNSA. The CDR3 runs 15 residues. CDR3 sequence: CASSRTGQGTDEQFF. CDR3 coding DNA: TGTGCCAGCAGCCGCACGGGACAGGGAACAGATGAGCAGTTCTTC.

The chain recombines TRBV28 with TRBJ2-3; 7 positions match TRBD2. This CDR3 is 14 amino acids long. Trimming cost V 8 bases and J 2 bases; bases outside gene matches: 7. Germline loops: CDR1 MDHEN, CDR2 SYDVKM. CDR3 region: CASLPGGTTDTQYF. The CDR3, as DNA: TGTGCCAGCCTACCCGGGGGGACCACAGATACGCAGTATTTT.

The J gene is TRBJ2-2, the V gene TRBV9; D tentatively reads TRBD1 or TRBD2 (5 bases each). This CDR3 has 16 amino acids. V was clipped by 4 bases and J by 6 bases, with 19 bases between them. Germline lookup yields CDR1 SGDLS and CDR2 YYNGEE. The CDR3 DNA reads TGTGCCAGCAGCCCCAGGTTGGGGGTTTTGTCCGGGGAGCTGTTTTTT. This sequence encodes CASSPRLGVLSGELFF.

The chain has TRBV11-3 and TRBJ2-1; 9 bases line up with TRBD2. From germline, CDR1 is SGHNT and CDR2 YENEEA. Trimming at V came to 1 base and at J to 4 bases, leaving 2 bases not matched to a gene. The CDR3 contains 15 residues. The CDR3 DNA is TGTGCCAGCAGCTTAGGCGGGGGGGTATACAATGAGCAGTTCTTC. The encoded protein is CASSLGGGVYNEQFF. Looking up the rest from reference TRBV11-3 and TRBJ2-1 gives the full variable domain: EAGVVQSPRYKIIEKKQPVAFWCNPISGHNTLYWYLQNLGQGPELLIRYENEEAVDDSQLPKDRFSAERLKGVDSTLKIQPAELGDSAVYLCASSLGGGVYNEQFFGPGTRLTVL.

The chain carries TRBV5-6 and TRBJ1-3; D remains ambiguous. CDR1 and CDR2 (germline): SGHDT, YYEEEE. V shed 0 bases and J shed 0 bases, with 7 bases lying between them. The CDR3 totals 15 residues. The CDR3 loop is CASSLGWRSGNTIYF. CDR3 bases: TGTGCCAGCAGCTTGGGGTGGCGCTCTGGAAACACCATATATTTT.

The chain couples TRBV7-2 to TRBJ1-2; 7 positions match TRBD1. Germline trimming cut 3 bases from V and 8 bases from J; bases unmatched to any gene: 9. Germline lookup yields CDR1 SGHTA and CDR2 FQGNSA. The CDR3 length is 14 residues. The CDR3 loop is CASSLLDRARGYTF. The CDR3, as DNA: TGTGCCAGCAGCTTGTTAGACAGGGCGCGAGGCTACACCTTC.

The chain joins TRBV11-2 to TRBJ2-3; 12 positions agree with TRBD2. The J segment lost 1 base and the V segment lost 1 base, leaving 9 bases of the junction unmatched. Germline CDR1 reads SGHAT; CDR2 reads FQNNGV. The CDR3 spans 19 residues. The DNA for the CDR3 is TGTGCCAGCAGCTTAGTGTGGCTAGCGGGAGGGAGGGGCACAGATACGCAGTATTTT. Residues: CASSLVWLAGGRGTDTQYF.

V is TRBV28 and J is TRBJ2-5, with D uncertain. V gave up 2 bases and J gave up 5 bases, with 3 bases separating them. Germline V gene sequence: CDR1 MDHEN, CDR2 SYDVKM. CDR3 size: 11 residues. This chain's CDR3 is CASSLTETQYF. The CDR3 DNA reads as TGTGCCAGCAGTTTAACCGAGACCCAGTACTTC.

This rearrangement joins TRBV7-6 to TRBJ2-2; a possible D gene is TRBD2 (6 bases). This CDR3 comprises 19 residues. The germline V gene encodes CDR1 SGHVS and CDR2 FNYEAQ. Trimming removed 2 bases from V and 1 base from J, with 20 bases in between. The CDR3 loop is CASSLLPGVGQMNTGELFF. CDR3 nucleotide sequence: TGTGCCAGCAGCTTACTACCGGGAGTGGGGCAAATGAACACCGGGGAGCTGTTTTTT.

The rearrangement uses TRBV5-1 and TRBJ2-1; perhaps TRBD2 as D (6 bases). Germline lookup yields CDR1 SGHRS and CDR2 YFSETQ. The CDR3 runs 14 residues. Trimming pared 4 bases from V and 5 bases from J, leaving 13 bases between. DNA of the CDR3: TGCGCCAGCAGCCCGGGACTCGAGGACAATGAGCAGTTCTTC. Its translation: CASSPGLEDNEQFF.

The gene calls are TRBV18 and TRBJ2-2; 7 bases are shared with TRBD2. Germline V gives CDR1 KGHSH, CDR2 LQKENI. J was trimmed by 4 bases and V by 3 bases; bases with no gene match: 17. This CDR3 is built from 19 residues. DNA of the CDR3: TGTGCCAGCTCACCGCTTCTTACCACCGTAAGCGGGGCCACCGGGGAGCTGTTTTTT. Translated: CASSPLLTTVSGATGELFF. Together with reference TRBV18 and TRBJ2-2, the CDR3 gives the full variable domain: NAGVMQNPRHLVRRRGQEARLRCSPMKGHSHVYWYRQLPEEGLKFMVYLQKENIIDESGMPKERFSAEFPKEGPSILRIQQVVRGDSAAYFCASSPLLTTVSGATGELFFGEGSRLTVL.

The CDR3 sequence: CASSLGAGSMNTEAFF. CDR3 DNA: TGTGCCAGCAGCTTAGGAGCAGGCTCCATGAACACTGAAGCTTTCTTT. The chain links TRBV7-8 to TRBJ1-1; no firm D call. V shed 1 base and J shed 0 bases, with 12 bases lying between them. CDR3 size: 16 residues. CDR1 and CDR2 (germline): SGHVS, FQNEAQ.

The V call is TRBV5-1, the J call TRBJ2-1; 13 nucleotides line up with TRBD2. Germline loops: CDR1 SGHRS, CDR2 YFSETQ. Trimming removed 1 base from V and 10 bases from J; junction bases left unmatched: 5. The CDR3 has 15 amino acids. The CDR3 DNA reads TGCGCCAGCAGCTTGTCTGGGACTAGCGGGGAGGAGCAGTTCTTC. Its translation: CASSLSGTSGEEQFF. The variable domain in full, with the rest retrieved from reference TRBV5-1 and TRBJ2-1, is KAGVTQTPRYLIKTRGQQVTLSCSPISGHRSVSWYQQTPGQGLQFLFEYFSETQRNKGNFPGRFSGRQFSNSRSEMNVSTLELGDSALYLCASSLSGTSGEEQFFGPGTRLTVL.

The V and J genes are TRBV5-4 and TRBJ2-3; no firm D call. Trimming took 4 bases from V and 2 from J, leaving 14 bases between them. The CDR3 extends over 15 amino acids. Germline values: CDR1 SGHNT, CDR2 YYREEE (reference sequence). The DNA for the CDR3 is TGTGCCAGCAGCGAGGACCAGAGACCCACAGATACGCAGTATTTT. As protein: CASSEDQRPTDTQYF.

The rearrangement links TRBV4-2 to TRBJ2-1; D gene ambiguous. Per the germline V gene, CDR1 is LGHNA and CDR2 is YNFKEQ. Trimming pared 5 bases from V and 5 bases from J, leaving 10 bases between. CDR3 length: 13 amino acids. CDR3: CASSTGENNEQFF. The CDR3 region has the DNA TGTGCCAGCAGCACTGGGGAAAACAATGAGCAGTTCTTC.

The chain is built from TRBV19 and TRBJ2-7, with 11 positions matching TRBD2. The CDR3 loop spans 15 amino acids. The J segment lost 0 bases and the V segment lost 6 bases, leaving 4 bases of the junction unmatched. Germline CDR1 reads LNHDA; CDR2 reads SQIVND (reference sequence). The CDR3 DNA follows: TGTGCCAGTAGATCCGGGACTAGCGGCTCCTACGAGCAGTACTTC. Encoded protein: CASRSGTSGSYEQYF.

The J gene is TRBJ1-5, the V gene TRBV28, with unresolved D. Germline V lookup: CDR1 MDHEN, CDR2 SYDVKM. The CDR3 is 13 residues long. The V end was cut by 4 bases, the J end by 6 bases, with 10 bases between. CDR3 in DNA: TGTGCCAGCAGTTCCACTCGGCCTCAGCCCCAGCATTTT. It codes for CASSSTRPQPQHF.

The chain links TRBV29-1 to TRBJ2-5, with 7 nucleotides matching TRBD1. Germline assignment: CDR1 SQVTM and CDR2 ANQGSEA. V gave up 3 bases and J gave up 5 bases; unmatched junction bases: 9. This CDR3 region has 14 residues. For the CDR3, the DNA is TGCAGCGTTGAGGAGACAGGGTTCAGGGAGACCCAGTACTTC. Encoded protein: CSVEETGFRETQYF.

For the CDR3, the DNA is TGTGCCTGGGGGACAGGGGCAACAGATACGCAGTATTTT. It yields the protein CAWGTGATDTQYF. The V and J genes are TRBV30 and TRBJ2-3; 10 bases match TRBD1. CDR3 length: 13 amino acids. Germline CDR1 reads GTSNPN; CDR2 reads SVGIG (reference sequence). The V gene end was trimmed by 5 bases and the J gene end by 3 bases; junction bases not matched to a gene: 2.

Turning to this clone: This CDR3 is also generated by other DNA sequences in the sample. CDR3 bases: TGTGCCAGCAGCGCAGGGGTCTCTGGAAACACCATATATTTT. It translates to CASSAGVSGNTIYF. The genes are TRBV7-2 and TRBJ1-3; a weak D match, TRBD1 (6 bases). The CDR3 covers 14 residues. Germline V CDR1 and CDR2: SGHTA, FQGNSA. Trimming left V 5 bases short and J 0 bases short, with 8 bases between.